A selection of T cell receptor beta chains follows, all from one sample in a study of blood T cell repertoires in COVID-19. Libraries were prepared by immunoSEQ multiplex PCR; TCRdb keeps only in-frame clonotypes and omits some of them. The sample records fewer than 85,000 clones, about four fifths being singletons. Material: peripheral blood. The receptors shown here come from a human donor in a cohort sampled during active COVID-19. Both conserved end residues are part of each CDR3. D genes are given only for firm matches. For some rows the clone size is stated as once, few or many, or as a class when expanded; others skip it.

once	TRBV4-1	NA	TRBJ2-7	TGCGCCAGCAGCCAAGACCCCGGTAGCTCCTACGAGCAGTACTTC	CASSQDPGSSYEQYF
NA	TRBV5-6	TRBD1	TRBJ1-3	TGTGCCAGCAGCGTGGGGGACAGCTCTGGAAACACCATATATTTT	CASSVGDSSGNTIYF
NA	TRBV2	TRBD1	TRBJ1-2	TGTGCCAGCAGTGAAGCAGGGGGCAATGGCTACACCTTC	CASSEAGGNGYTF
NA	TRBV19	NA	TRBJ1-3	TGTGCCAGTAGGCCTGATCGGAGCTCTGGAAACACCATATATTTT	CASRPDRSSGNTIYF
once	TRBV5-1	TRBD1	TRBJ2-3	TGCGCCACAAAGGGACAGGGAACAGATACGCAGTATTTT	CATKGQGTDTQYF
NA	TRBV5-1	NA	TRBJ2-3	TGCGCCAGCAGCCTTCCTAGCACAGATACGCAGTATTTT	CASSLPSTDTQYF
NA	TRBV27	TRBD2	TRBJ2-7	TGTGCCAGCAGTAACCTGGGCAGCGGGGGGGCAGGCGAGCAGTACTTC	CASSNLGSGGAGEQYF
NA	TRBV27	NA	TRBJ1-1	TGTGCCAGCAGTTTAGACATGAACACTGAAGCTTTCTTT	CASSLDMNTEAFF
NA	TRBV5-6	TRBD1	TRBJ1-2	TGTGCCAGCAGCCCAGGGGGTCCAGGAGGCTACACCTTC	CASSPGGPGGYTF
NA	TRBV6-6	TRBD1	TRBJ2-1	TGTGCCAGCTCACAGGGGCTAGACTATAATGAGCAGTTCTTC	CASSQGLDYNEQFF
NA	TRBV27	NA	TRBJ2-5	TGTGCCAGCAGTTTAAACTTCCAAGAGACCCAGTACTTC	CASSLNFQETQYF
NA	TRBV6-5	NA	TRBJ2-7	TGTGCCAGCAGCTTGGGGACTGATTACGAGCAGTACTTC	CASSLGTDYEQYF
NA	TRBV19	TRBD2	TRBJ2-3	TGTGCCAGTCAAAGCGGGAGGCGCACAGATACGCAGTATTTT	CASQSGRRTDTQYF
NA	TRBV4-3	TRBD2	TRBJ2-1	TGCGCCAGCGGCTCTGGCGGGGGTACTTACAATGAGCAGTTCTTC	CASGSGGGTYNEQFF
NA	TRBV9	TRBD2	TRBJ2-5	TGTGCCAGCAGCCCCGGGGGGGGCCAAGAGACCCAGTACTTC	CASSPGGGQETQYF
NA	TRBV5-1	NA	TRBJ2-7	TGCGCCAGCAGCTTGGATACACCCTACGAGCAGTACTTC	CASSLDTPYEQYF
NA	TRBV27	TRBD1	TRBJ2-5	TGTGCCAGCAGTTTGGGACAGGACCAAGAGACCCAGTACTTC	CASSLGQDQETQYF
NA	TRBV6-5	TRBD1	TRBJ1-2	TGTGCCAGCAGTCCCGGGACAGGGGGCGACTATGGCTACACCTTC	CASSPGTGGDYGYTF
NA	TRBV5-6	NA	TRBJ1-3	TGTGCCAGCAGCTTCGGAGTGGGAAACACCATATATTTT	CASSFGVGNTIYF
few	TRBV4-1	NA	TRBJ1-6	TGCGCCAGCAGCCAATCCTCGCGGCTAGGAAGATCACCCCTCCACTTT	CASSQSSRLGRSPLHF
few	TRBV2	NA	TRBJ1-1	TGTGCCGTCAGGGAAAAAGGACCGAACACTGAAGCTTTCTTT	CAVREKGPNTEAFF
NA	TRBV5-1	TRBD1	TRBJ1-2	TGCGCCAGCAGACCATACGACAGGGATGGATATGGCTACACCTTC	CASRPYDRDGYGYTF
few	TRBV4-1	NA	TRBJ2-3	TGCGCCAGCAGGCGGACAGCCTCACCTAGCACAGATACGCAGTATTTT	CASRRTASPSTDTQYF
NA	TRBV5-1	NA	TRBJ2-2	TGCGCCAGCAGCTTGGGTCAGAACACCGGGGAGCTGTTTTTT	CASSLGQNTGELFF
once	TRBV5-4	NA	TRBJ2-7	TGTGCCAGCAGCTTGGATCTGGGCACCAACTACGAGCAGTACTTC	CASSLDLGTNYEQYF
NA	TRBV28	TRBD2	TRBJ2-3	TGTGCCAGCCCTCCATGGCCAGTTTTCGGGAGGACAGATACGCAGTATTTT	CASPPWPVFGRTDTQYF
NA	TRBV25-1	NA	TRBJ2-6	TGTGCCAGCAGTGGGACACGCTATGCTTGGTCTGGGGCCAACGTCCTGACTTTC	CASSGTRYAWSGANVLTF
NA	TRBV15	TRBD2	TRBJ2-3	TGTGCCACCAGCTGGGCGGGACTAGCGGGAGATACGCAGTATTTT	CATSWAGLAGDTQYF
NA	TRBV19	TRBD1	TRBJ2-3	TGTGCCAGTAGTGGGGGCGAGGGACAGGCCCTCACAGATACGCAGTATTTT	CASSGGEGQALTDTQYF
NA	TRBV7-2	TRBD2	TRBJ2-2	TGTGCCAGCAGCTTAGGCGGGGGGGACACCGGGGAGCTGTTTTTT	CASSLGGGDTGELFF
NA	TRBV5-4	TRBD2	TRBJ2-2	TGTGCCAGCAGCCCTAGCGGGGGGGTTAGCCGGGAGCTGTTTTTT	CASSPSGGVSRELFF
NA	TRBV7-9	NA	TRBJ2-7	TGTGCCAGCAGCTCAAGCCGGACAAGGCACGAGCAGTACTTC	CASSSSRTRHEQYF
NA	TRBV29-1	NA	TRBJ2-5	TGCAGCGGCGGTCCGATCGAGACCCAGTACTTC	CSGGPIETQYF
NA	TRBV11-3	TRBD2	TRBJ2-3	TGTGCCAGCAGCCCGACTAGCGGCACCATAGATACGCAGTATTTT	CASSPTSGTIDTQYF
NA	TRBV6-1	TRBD2	TRBJ2-3	TGTGCCAGCAGTGATCCGGGACTAGCGGGGGCCCTCATGAGAGATACGCAGTATTTT	CASSDPGLAGALMRDTQYF
few	TRBV7-9	TRBD2	TRBJ2-3	TGTGCCAGCAGCTCTACTTTAGCGGGGGGAGATACGCAGTATTTT	CASSSTLAGGDTQYF
NA	TRBV6-2/TRBV6-3	NA	TRBJ2-5	TGTGCCAGCAGTTACCCGGAGACCCAGTACTTC	CASSYPETQYF
NA	TRBV7-2	NA	TRBJ2-3	TGTGCCAGCAGCTTTAGGGGACTGGGAACTAGCACAGATACGCAGTATTTT	CASSFRGLGTSTDTQYF
NA	TRBV3-1/TRBV3-2	NA	TRBJ2-2	TGTGCCAGCAGCCAGACAGGTAGGTACACCGGGGAGCTGTTTTTT	CASSQTGRYTGELFF
NA	TRBV3-1/TRBV3-2	TRBD1	TRBJ2-7	TGTGCCAGCAGCCACTCGAGGGACAGAACAGCGACCTCCTACGAGCAGTACTTC	CASSHSRDRTATSYEQYF
NA	TRBV27	NA	TRBJ2-7	TGTGCCAGCAGTTTGGGACGGACTACTATATACGAGCAGTACTTC	CASSLGRTTIYEQYF
NA	TRBV7-2	NA	TRBJ1-6	TGTGCCAGCAGCCGGGACTTAAAAAATTCACCCCTCCACTTT	CASSRDLKNSPLHF
NA	TRBV7-9	NA	TRBJ2-3	TGTGCCAGCAGTTATGTTACAGATACGCAGTATTTT	CASSYVTDTQYF
once	TRBV20-1	NA	TRBJ1-2	TGCAGTGCTAGTGGCGGAACTAACTATGGCTACACCTTC	CSASGGTNYGYTF
few	TRBV4-1	NA	TRBJ2-2	TGCGCCAGCAGCCAAGATTCCCCAAACACCGGGGAGCTGTTTTTT	CASSQDSPNTGELFF
NA	TRBV5-1	NA	TRBJ2-3	TGCGCCAGCAGCCAACGGGATATCGCAGATACGCAGTATTTT	CASSQRDIADTQYF
NA	TRBV10-2	TRBD2	TRBJ2-1	TGCGCCAGCAGGGGACTAGGATACAATGAGCAGTTCTTC	CASRGLGYNEQFF